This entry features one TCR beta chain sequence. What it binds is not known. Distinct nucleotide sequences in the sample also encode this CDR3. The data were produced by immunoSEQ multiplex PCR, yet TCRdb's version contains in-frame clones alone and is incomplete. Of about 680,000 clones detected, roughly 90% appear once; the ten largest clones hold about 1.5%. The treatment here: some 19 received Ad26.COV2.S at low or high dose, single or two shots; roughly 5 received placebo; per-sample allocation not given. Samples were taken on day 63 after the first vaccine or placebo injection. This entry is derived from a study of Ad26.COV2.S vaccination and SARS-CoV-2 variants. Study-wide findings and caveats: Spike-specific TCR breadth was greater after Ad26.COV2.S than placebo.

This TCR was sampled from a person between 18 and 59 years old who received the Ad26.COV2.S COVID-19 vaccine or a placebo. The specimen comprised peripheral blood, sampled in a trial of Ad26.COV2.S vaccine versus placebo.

Written as DNA, the CDR3 is TGCAGTGCTGGTGGACCTAATGAGCAGTTCTTC. Translating gives CSAGGPNEQFF. V and J are TRBV20-1 and TRBJ2-1; no clear D. V lost 5 bases to trimming and J lost 7 bases, with 9 bases between them. Germline assignment: CDR1 DFQATT and CDR2 SNEGSKA (reference sequence). CDR3 size: 11 residues.